Reported below is one T cell receptor beta chain. No antigen is known for it. This sample is drawn from a study of shared clonotypes between healthy human individuals. CD45RO-negative cells were positively selected for CCR7, leaving out terminally differentiated effector memory CD45RA+ cells. The donors, healthy adults who were HIV-negative, had experienced no recent acute infections or vaccinations. Execution of the assay was at deep level. Sequencing used immunoSEQ multiplex PCR; TCRdb keeps in-frame clones, though not all of them. Found here are some 2.1 million clones, about 95% of them singletons; the top ten hold roughly 1.1%. Germline V lookup: CDR1 MDHEN, CDR2 SYDVKM. The V end was cut by 6 bases, the J end by 2 bases, with 26 bases between. This CDR3 has 18 residues. General observations from the study: Larger estimated richness was generally seen in naive subsets than in memory subsets. Approximately 4.5% was the fraction of naive CD4 clonotypes found shared across a few donors.

This chain connects TRBV28 to TRBJ2-7, with D maybe TRBD2 (7 bases). Specimen: naive CD8+ T cells sorted from blood. The clonotype originates from a man aged 18 to 35 in good health. The CDR3 here is CASSLTGGGPWRAYEQYF. In DNA, the CDR3 is TGTGCCAGCAGCCTGACGGGCGGGGGCCCCTGGAGGGCCTACGAGCAGTACTTC.